Listed below are T cell receptor beta chains from one sample, sequenced in a study of blood T cell repertoires in COVID-19. Assay: immunoSEQ multiplex PCR; the TCRdb copy retains only in-frame clones and omits some. The table has approximately 300,000 clones, approximately 88% seen once. Sequenced input: PBMCs or T cells enriched from blood (not recorded which). Receptors were obtained from a man in his fifties or sixties who had recovered from COVID-19. The CDR3 runs from the conserved cysteine through the conserved F or W. Each record gives: clone size, V gene, J gene, D gene, CDR3 protein, CDR3 DNA. The D gene is left open where the match is weak. Size is stated for part of the rows, as once, few or many counts, or as a class when the clone is expanded.

NA	TRBV5-1	TRBJ2-3	TRBD2	CASRRREWADTQYF	TGCGCCAGCAGAAGGCGGGAGTGGGCAGATACGCAGTATTTT
NA	TRBV19	TRBJ1-3	NA	CASSIGSGSGNTIYF	TGTGCCAGTAGTATAGGGTCCGGTTCTGGAAACACCATATATTTT
NA	TRBV5-1	TRBJ1-2	NA	CASSLEGNGYTF	TGCGCCAGCAGCTTGGAGGGGAATGGCTACACCTTC
NA	TRBV28	TRBJ1-2	TRBD1	CASSPGQELHGYTF	TGTGCCAGCAGTCCGGGACAGGAACTTCATGGCTACACCTTC
NA	TRBV6-5	TRBJ2-1	NA	CASSQAGRRNEQFF	TGTGCCAGCAGCCAAGCGGGTCGTAGGAATGAGCAGTTCTTC
few	TRBV7-9	TRBJ1-1	NA	CASSGQLNTEAFF	TGTGCCAGCAGCGGACAGTTGAACACTGAAGCTTTCTTT
NA	TRBV3-1/TRBV3-2	TRBJ1-2	NA	CASSLSGGNGGYTF	TGTGCCAGCAGCCTTAGCGGGGGTAACGGAGGCTACACCTTC
NA	TRBV9	TRBJ1-5	NA	CASSVGSSFEPQHF	TGTGCCAGCAGCGTAGGTTCTAGTTTTGAGCCCCAGCATTTT
NA	TRBV20-1	TRBJ2-2	NA	CSASRVSGNTGELFF	TGCAGTGCTAGTCGCGTTAGCGGTAACACCGGGGAGCTGTTTTTT
NA	TRBV15	TRBJ1-4	NA	CATSREDRFAGNEKLFF	TGTGCCACCAGCAGAGAAGATCGGTTTGCAGGCAATGAAAAACTGTTTTTT
NA	TRBV5-5	TRBJ1-5	TRBD1	CASSVGTGNSNQPQHF	TGTGCCAGCAGCGTAGGGACAGGTAATAGCAATCAGCCCCAGCATTTT
NA	TRBV30	TRBJ2-5	NA	CAWRGAAQETQYF	TGTGCCTGGAGAGGGGCAGCCCAAGAGACCCAGTACTTC
NA	TRBV29-1	TRBJ2-1	TRBD1	CSVVRSGTGNNEQFF	TGCAGCGTTGTTCGATCAGGGACAGGGAACAATGAGCAGTTCTTC
NA	TRBV28	TRBJ1-3	TRBD1	CASKDTGGSGNTIYF	TGTGCCAGCAAAGACACAGGGGGCTCTGGAAACACCATATATTTT
NA	TRBV27	TRBJ1-4	NA	CASSLFSLAGGELFF	TGTGCCAGCAGTTTATTCTCCCTGGCGGGAGGTGAACTGTTTTTT
once	TRBV29-1	TRBJ2-7	TRBD1	CSASPPGQGLREQYF	TGCAGCGCCTCACCCCCAGGACAGGGACTTCGAGAGCAGTACTTC
NA	TRBV2	TRBJ2-1	NA	CASSPQREQFF	TGTGCCAGCAGTCCCCAGCGGGAGCAGTTCTTC
few	TRBV9	TRBJ1-1	NA	CASSEQGGTEAFF	TGTGCCAGCAGCGAACAGGGTGGCACTGAAGCTTTCTTT
NA	TRBV5-1	TRBJ1-1	TRBD1	CASGPGQLRNTEAFF	TGCGCCAGCGGACCGGGACAGTTAAGGAACACTGAAGCTTTCTTT
NA	TRBV28	TRBJ1-4	TRBD1	CASTTGTGGKGKLFF	TGTGCCAGCACCACCGGGACAGGGGGTAAGGGAAAACTGTTTTTT
once	TRBV12-3/TRBV12-4	TRBJ2-1	TRBD1	CATAGQGHNEQFF	TGTGCCACGGCGGGACAGGGACACAATGAGCAGTTCTTC
NA	TRBV7-3	TRBJ1-1	NA	CASSFLPTGVGTEAFF	TGTGCCAGCAGCTTTCTACCGACGGGGGTGGGCACTGAAGCTTTCTTT
NA	TRBV24-1	TRBJ2-1	TRBD1	CATSAPGQVYNEQFF	TGTGCCACCAGTGCCCCGGGACAGGTATACAATGAGCAGTTCTTC
few	TRBV5-1	TRBJ2-4	NA	CASSPLAGAAKNIQYF	TGCGCCAGCAGCCCGCTGGCGGGGGCAGCCAAAAACATTCAGTACTTC
NA	TRBV2	TRBJ2-1	TRBD1	CASSDPGQGPYNEQFF	TGTGCCAGCAGCGATCCGGGACAGGGGCCCTACAATGAGCAGTTCTTC
once	TRBV5-1	TRBJ2-2	NA	CASSRRDQNTGELFF	TGCGCCAGCAGTCGGCGGGACCAGAACACCGGGGAGCTGTTTTTT
NA	TRBV7-2	TRBJ1-1	TRBD1	CASRLTGGAEAFF	TGTGCCAGCAGGCTGACAGGGGGGGCTGAAGCTTTCTTT
NA	TRBV7-3	TRBJ1-1	NA	CASSLMAGAGTEAFF	TGTGCCAGCAGCTTAATGGCAGGGGCCGGCACTGAAGCTTTCTTT
few	TRBV4-1	TRBJ2-7	NA	CASSQAQVNEQYF	TGCGCCAGCAGCCAAGCGCAGGTCAACGAGCAGTACTTC
NA	TRBV28	TRBJ2-7	NA	CASSSEQATGF	TGTGCCAGCAGTTCCGAACAGGCGACGGGCTTC
few	TRBV15	TRBJ2-7	NA	CATSRPDRLSPLTYEQYF	TGTGCCACCAGCAGACCCGACAGGTTAAGTCCTCTTACCTACGAGCAGTACTTC
NA	TRBV9	TRBJ1-1	NA	CASSPSGTGLPEAFF	TGTGCCAGCAGCCCCTCGGGCACAGGGCTACCAGAAGCTTTCTTT
NA	TRBV12-3/TRBV12-4	TRBJ1-3	TRBD1	CASSLTGGNTIYF	TGTGCCAGCAGCCTGACAGGGGGAAACACCATATATTTT
NA	TRBV2	TRBJ1-5	TRBD1	CASSERDRALPNQPQHF	TGTGCCAGCAGTGAAAGGGACAGGGCCCTTCCCAATCAGCCCCAGCATTTT
NA	TRBV19	TRBJ1-1	NA	CASSIAKNTEAFF	TGTGCCAGTAGTATCGCTAAAAACACTGAAGCTTTCTTT
once	TRBV10-3	TRBJ1-2	TRBD1	CAISDPRTGSGYTF	TGTGCCATCAGTGACCCTAGGACAGGTAGCGGCTACACCTTC
NA	TRBV7-2	TRBJ1-1	NA	CASSFFGQTEAFF	TGTGCCAGCAGCTTTTTCGGACAGACTGAAGCTTTCTTT
once	TRBV28	TRBJ2-5	TRBD1	CASRGAGGRETQYF	TGTGCCAGCAGGGGTGCAGGGGGCCGCGAGACCCAGTACTTC
NA	TRBV9	TRBJ2-1	TRBD2	CASSVGLAGEGMYNEQFF	TGTGCCAGCAGCGTAGGGCTAGCGGGAGAAGGGATGTACAATGAGCAGTTCTTC
NA	TRBV6-5	TRBJ2-7	NA	CASSGIYSGPWYF	TGTGCCAGCAGCGGGATATACAGCGGCCCATGGTACTTC
once	TRBV5-1	TRBJ2-7	TRBD1	CASSPGVVQGASYEQYF	TGCGCCAGCAGCCCTGGTGTCGTCCAGGGGGCATCCTACGAGCAGTACTTC
once	TRBV24-1	TRBJ2-2	TRBD2	CATGGDFGTGELFF	TGTGCCACCGGGGGGGACTTCGGCACCGGGGAGCTGTTTTTT
NA	TRBV9	TRBJ1-6	TRBD1	CASSPGGGYNSPLHF	TGTGCCAGCAGCCCAGGGGGTGGATATAATTCACCCCTCCACTTT
NA	TRBV5-1	TRBJ2-7	TRBD1	CASSLMLRTGTFSYEQYF	TGCGCCAGCAGCTTGATGTTAAGGACAGGTACCTTCTCCTACGAGCAGTACTTC
few	TRBV9	TRBJ1-2	NA	CASSQDRNYGYTF	TGTGCCAGCAGCCAGGACAGAAACTATGGCTACACCTTC
few	TRBV24-1	TRBJ1-5	TRBD1	CATSDSGKPGQETNQPQHF	TGTGCCACCAGTGATTCAGGAAAACCGGGACAGGAAACAAATCAGCCCCAGCATTTT
NA	TRBV19	TRBJ2-7	TRBD1	CASRGWGEPGQSYEQYF	TGTGCCAGTAGGGGGTGGGGTGAACCGGGACAGAGCTACGAGCAGTACTTC
NA	TRBV9	TRBJ1-2	TRBD1	CASSVATGDNLNYGYTF	TGTGCCAGCAGCGTAGCGACAGGGGATAACCTTAACTATGGCTACACCTTC
NA	TRBV6-5	TRBJ1-5	NA	CASRPRSNQPQHF	TGTGCCAGCCGCCCGCGTAGCAATCAGCCCCAGCATTTT
NA	TRBV24-1	TRBJ2-1	TRBD2	CATGSSGVYNEQFF	TGTGCCACCGGAAGTAGCGGGGTTTACAATGAGCAGTTCTTC
NA	TRBV2	TRBJ2-5	NA	CASSVGVWETQYF	TGTGCCAGCAGTGTAGGAGTTTGGGAGACCCAGTACTTC
NA	TRBV10-1	TRBJ1-1	NA	CASSDGGAAFF	TGCGCCAGCAGTGACGGGGGGGCAGCTTTCTTT
NA	TRBV27	TRBJ1-4	TRBD1	CASRQTGGYEKLFF	TGTGCCAGCAGACAGACAGGGGGTTATGAAAAACTGTTTTTT
NA	TRBV19	TRBJ2-2	NA	CASRGTRMTGELFF	TGTGCCAGTAGGGGTACCAGGATGACCGGGGAGCTGTTTTTT
NA	TRBV19	TRBJ2-5	TRBD2	CASIHSYAGVSKTQYF	TGTGCCAGTATTCATTCTTACGCGGGAGTATCGAAGACCCAGTACTTC
NA	TRBV20-1	TRBJ1-3	NA	CSASSDRSSGNTIYF	TGCAGTGCTAGTAGTGACAGGAGCTCTGGAAACACCATATATTTT